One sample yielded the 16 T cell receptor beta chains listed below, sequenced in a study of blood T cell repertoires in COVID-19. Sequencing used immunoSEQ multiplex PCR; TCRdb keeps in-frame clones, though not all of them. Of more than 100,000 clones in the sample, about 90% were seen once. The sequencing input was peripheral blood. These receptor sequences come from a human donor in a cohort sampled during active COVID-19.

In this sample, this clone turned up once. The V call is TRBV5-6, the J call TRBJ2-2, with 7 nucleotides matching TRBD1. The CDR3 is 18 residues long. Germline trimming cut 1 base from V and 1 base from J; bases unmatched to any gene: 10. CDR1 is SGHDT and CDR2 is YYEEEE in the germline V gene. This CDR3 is CASSLWSLSGGNTGELFF. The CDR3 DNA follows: TGTGCCAGCAGCTTGTGGTCCCTGTCAGGGGGGAACACCGGGGAGCTGTTTTTT. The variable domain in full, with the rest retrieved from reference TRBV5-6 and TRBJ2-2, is DAGVTQSPTHLIKTRGQQVTLRCSPKSGHDTVSWYQQALGQGPQFIFQYYEEEERQRGNFPDRFSGHQFPNYSSELNVNALLLGDSALYLCASSLWSLSGGNTGELFFGEGSRLTVL.

CDR3: CATSSPPPGGYNEQFF. CDR3 nucleotides: TGTGCCACCAGCAGCCCCCCACCGGGAGGGTACAATGAGCAGTTCTTC. V and J are TRBV15 and TRBJ2-1; 8 bases are shared with TRBD2. Trimming removed 3 bases from V and 4 bases from J; junction bases left unmatched: 8. Per germline, CDR1 LNHNV and CDR2 YYDKDF (reference sequence). There are 16 residues in the CDR3.

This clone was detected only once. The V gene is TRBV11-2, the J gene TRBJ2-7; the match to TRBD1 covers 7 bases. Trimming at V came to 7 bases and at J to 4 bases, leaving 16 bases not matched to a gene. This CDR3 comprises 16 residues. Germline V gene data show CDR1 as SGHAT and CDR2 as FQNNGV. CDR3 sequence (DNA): TGTGCCAGCAATTCTCTCACCGGGACAGAGATTTACGAGCAGTACTTC. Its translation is CASNSLTGTEIYEQYF. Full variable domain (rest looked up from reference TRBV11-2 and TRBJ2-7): EAGVAQSPRYKIIEKRQSVAFWCNPISGHATLYWYQQILGQGPKLLIQFQNNGVVDDSQLPKDRFSAERLKGVDSTLKIQPAKLEDSAVYLCASNSLTGTEIYEQYFGPGTRLTVT.

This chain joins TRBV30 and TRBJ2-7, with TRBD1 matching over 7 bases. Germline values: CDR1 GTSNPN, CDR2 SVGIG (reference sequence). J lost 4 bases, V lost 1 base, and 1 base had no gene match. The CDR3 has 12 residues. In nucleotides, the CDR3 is TGTGCCTGGAGTGGACAGGGTTACGAGCAGTACTTC. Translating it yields CAWSGQGYEQYF.

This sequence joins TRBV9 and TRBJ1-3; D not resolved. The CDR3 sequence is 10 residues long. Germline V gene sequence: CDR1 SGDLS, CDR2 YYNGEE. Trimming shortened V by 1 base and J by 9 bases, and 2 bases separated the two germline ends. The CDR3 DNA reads TGTGCCAGCAGCGTACTCACCATATATTTT. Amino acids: CASSVLTIYF.

CDR3 in amino acids: CASSPTAGTRTYSNQPQHF. As DNA, the CDR3 is TGTGCCAGCAGCCCAACCGCCGGGACACGAACTTATAGCAATCAGCCCCAGCATTTT. The rearrangement links TRBV9 to TRBJ1-5; D is possibly TRBD1 (6 bases). The length of the CDR3 is 19 residues. V lost 4 bases to trimming and J lost 0 bases, with 23 bases between them. Germline-derived CDR1 and CDR2 are SGDLS and YYNGEE. Full variable domain (outside the CDR3, taken from reference TRBV9 and TRBJ1-5): DSGVTQTPKHLITATGQRVTLRCSPRSGDLSVYWYQQSLDQGLQFLIQYYNGEERAKGNILERFSAQQFPDLHSELNLSSLELGDSALYFCASSPTAGTRTYSNQPQHFGDGTRLSIL.

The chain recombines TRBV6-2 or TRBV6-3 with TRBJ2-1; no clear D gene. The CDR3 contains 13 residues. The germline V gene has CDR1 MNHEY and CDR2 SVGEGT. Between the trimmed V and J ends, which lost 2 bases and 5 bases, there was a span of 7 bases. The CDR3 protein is CASSYAQNNEQFF. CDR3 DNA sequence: TGTGCCAGCAGTTACGCACAAAACAATGAGCAGTTCTTC.

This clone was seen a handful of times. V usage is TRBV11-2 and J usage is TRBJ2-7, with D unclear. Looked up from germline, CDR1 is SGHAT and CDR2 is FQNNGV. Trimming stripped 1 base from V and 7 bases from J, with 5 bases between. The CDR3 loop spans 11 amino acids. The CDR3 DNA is TGTGCCAGCAGCTTAGTGAGTGAGCAGTACTTC. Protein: CASSLVSEQYF.

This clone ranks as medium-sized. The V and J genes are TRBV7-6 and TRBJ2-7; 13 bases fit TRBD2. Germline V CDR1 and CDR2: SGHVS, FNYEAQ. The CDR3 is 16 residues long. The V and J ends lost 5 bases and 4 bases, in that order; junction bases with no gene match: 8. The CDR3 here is CASSRTSGGGGYEQYF. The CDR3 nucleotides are TGTGCCAGCAGCCGGACTAGCGGGGGAGGCGGGTACGAGCAGTACTTC.

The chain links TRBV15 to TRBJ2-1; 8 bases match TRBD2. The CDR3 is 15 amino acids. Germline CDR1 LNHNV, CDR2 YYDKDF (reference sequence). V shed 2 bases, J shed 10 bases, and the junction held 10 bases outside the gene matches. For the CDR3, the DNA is TGTGCCACCAGCAGACTCGGGGGGGCCGCAATAGAGCAGTTCTTC. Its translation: CATSRLGGAAIEQFF. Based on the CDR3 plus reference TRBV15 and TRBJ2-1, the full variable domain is DAMVIQNPRYQVTQFGKPVTLSCSQTLNHNVMYWYQQKSSQAPKLLFHYYDKDFNNEADTPDNFQSRRPNTSFCFLDIRSPGLGDTAMYLCATSRLGGAAIEQFFGPGTRLTVL.

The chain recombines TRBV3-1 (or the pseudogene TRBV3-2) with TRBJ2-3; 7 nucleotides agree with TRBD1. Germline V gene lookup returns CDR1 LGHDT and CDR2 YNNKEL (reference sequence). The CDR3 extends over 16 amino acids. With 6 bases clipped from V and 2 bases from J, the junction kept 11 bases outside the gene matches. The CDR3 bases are TGTGCCAGCAGTGACAGGGTGATTGGTGACACAGATACGCAGTATTTT. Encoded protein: CASSDRVIGDTDTQYF.

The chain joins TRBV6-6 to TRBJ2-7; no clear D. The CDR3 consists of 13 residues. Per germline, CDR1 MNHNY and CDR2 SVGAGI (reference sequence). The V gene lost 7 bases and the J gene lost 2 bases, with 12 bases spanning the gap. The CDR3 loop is CASTLSDTYEQYF. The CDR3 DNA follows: TGTGCCAGCACCCTCAGCGATACCTACGAGCAGTACTTC.

As DNA, the CDR3 is TGTGCCAGCAGCCTTAGCGGGAGGAATTCGGTTGAGCAGTTCTTC. The encoded protein is CASSLSGRNSVEQFF. The chain couples TRBV3-1 (or the pseudogene TRBV3-2) to TRBJ2-1, with 10 bases lining up with TRBD2. There are 15 residues in the CDR3. The V gene's germline CDR1 is LGHDT and CDR2 YNNKEL (reference sequence). After removal of 4 bases from V and 9 bases from J, the junction contained 9 bases not matched to a gene.

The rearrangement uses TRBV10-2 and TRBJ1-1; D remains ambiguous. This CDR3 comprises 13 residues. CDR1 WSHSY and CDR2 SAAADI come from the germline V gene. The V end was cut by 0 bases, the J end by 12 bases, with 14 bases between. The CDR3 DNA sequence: TGCGCCAGCAGTGAGTCGTCGCCTACCGCAACTTTCTTT. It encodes CASSESSPTATFF.

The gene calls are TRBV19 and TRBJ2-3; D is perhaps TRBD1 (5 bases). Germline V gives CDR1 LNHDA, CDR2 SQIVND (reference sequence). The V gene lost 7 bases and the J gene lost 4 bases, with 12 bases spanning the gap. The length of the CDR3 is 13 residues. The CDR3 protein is CASTSQGADTQYF. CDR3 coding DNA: TGTGCCAGTACCTCGCAGGGTGCAGATACGCAGTATTTT.

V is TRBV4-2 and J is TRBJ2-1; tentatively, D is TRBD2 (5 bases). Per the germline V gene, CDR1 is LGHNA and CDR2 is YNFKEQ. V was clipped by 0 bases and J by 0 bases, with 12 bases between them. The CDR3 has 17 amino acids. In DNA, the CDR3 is TGTGCCAGCAGCCAAGATTTGGAGCGGAGCTCCTACAATGAGCAGTTCTTC. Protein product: CASSQDLERSSYNEQFF.